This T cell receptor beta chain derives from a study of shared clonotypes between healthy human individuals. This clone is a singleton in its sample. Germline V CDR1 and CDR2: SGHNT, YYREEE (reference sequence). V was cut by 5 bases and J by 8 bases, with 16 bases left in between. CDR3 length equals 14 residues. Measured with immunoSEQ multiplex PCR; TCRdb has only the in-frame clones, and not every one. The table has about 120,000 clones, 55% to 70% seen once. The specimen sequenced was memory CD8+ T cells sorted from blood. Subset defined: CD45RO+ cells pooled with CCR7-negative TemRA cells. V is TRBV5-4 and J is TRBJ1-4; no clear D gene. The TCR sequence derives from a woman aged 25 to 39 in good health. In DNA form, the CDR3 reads TGTGCCAGCAGTTTTGGGCCTGCCGACGAAAAACTGTTTTTT. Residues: CASSFGPADEKLFF.